One and the same sample provided the 32 T cell receptor beta chains below, sequenced in a study of T-cell reconstitution after alpha-beta-depleted transplantation in children. During its preparation, the TCRbeta library received unique molecular identifiers. One entry per CDR3 protein results from TCRdb running MiXCR on the PCR reads. Of around 700,000 distinct CDR3 sequences in the sample, roughly 14% were seen once. The starting material was PBMCs, obtained before TCRalphabeta/CD19-depleted stem cell transplant. The origin of the receptors is a girl aged 2-10 years with congenital amegakaryocytic thrombocytopenia, due to receive a stem cell transplant.

In this sample, this clonotype turned up many times. The chain joins TRBV6-5 to TRBJ1-2; 10 bases fit TRBD1. CDR3 length: 14 residues. Losses at the gene ends were 2 bases for V and 4 bases for J; bases not matched to a gene: 1. Per the germline V gene, CDR1 is MNHEY and CDR2 is SVGAGI. Here the CDR3 DNA reads TGTGCCAGCAGTTACCGGACAGGGGGCTATGGCTACACCTTC. Its translation: CASSYRTGGYGYTF.

A remark on this clonotype: Since a much larger clone is just one base distant, this may be a read error. V is TRBV29-1 and J is TRBJ2-2; TRBD1 matches at 7 bases. The CDR3 has 14 residues. Per germline, CDR1 SQVTM and CDR2 ANQGSEA. The V gene end was trimmed by 5 bases and the J gene end by 3 bases; junction bases not matched to a gene: 6. This CDR3 is CSVYGTEDTGELFF. The CDR3 nucleotides read TGCAGCGTTTACGGGACAGAGGACACCGGGGAGCTGTTTTTT.

With respect to this clonotype: A much more abundant neighbour one base away suggests this may be a read error. The rearrangement uses TRBV20-1 and TRBJ2-4; a possible D gene is TRBD2 (6 bases). Germline assignment: CDR1 DFQATT and CDR2 SNEGSKA (reference sequence). The V end lost 4 bases, the J end lost 8 bases, and 12 bases lay between the germline ends. The CDR3 consists of 12 residues. The CDR3 sequence: CSATRREDIQYF. The CDR3 DNA follows: TGCAGTGCTACTCGCAGGGAGGACATTCAGTACTTC.

The table lists this clonotype with a few counts. The chain employs TRBV18 and TRBJ1-1, with D perhaps matching TRBD1 (6 bases). V was cut by 3 bases and J by 11 bases, with 13 bases left in between. In germline, CDR1 is KGHSH, CDR2 LQKENI. The CDR3 consists of 12 residues. CDR3 nucleotide sequence: TGTGCCAGCTCACCTCCGGGACAAGGGGCTTTCTTT. It is translated as CASSPPGQGAFF.

There are a few counts of this clonotype. The chain combines TRBV29-1 with TRBJ2-7; no clear D gene. The CDR3 loop spans 13 amino acids. The V end was cut by 4 bases, the J end by 5 bases, with 15 bases between. Germline V gene lookup returns CDR1 SQVTM and CDR2 ANQGSEA. The CDR3 reads CSVGGRLLDEQYF. For the CDR3, the DNA is TGCAGCGTTGGGGGTAGGTTATTGGACGAGCAGTACTTC.

The genes are TRBV7-8 and TRBJ2-2, with 8 bases aligning to TRBD1. This CDR3 contains 14 residues. The V and J ends lost 5 bases and 7 bases, in that order; junction bases with no gene match: 6. Germline V CDR1 and CDR2: SGHVS, FQNEAQ. The CDR3 bases are TGTGCCAGCAGCCCGAGGACAGGGTTCGGGGAGCTGTTTTTT. Its translation is CASSPRTGFGELFF.

This clonotype was detected many times. Here the CDR3 DNA reads TGTGCCACCAGCAGCCCCGGGACACCTAACTATGGCTACACCTTC. As protein: CATSSPGTPNYGYTF. The rearrangement uses TRBV15 and TRBJ1-2; TRBD1 might be the D (6 bases). The CDR3 runs to 15 residues. Germline V gene lookup returns CDR1 LNHNV and CDR2 YYDKDF (reference sequence). V was pared by 3 bases and J by 0 bases, with 11 bases between.

At least ten counts were recorded for this clonotype. The chain carries TRBV10-3 and TRBJ2-1; D gene uncertain. The CDR3 totals 11 residues. The V gene's germline CDR1 is ENHRY and CDR2 SYGVKD. V was shortened by 3 bases and J by 12 bases, with 9 bases between the two germline ends. The CDR3 reads CAISDAERQFF. The CDR3 nucleotides read TGTGCCATCAGTGACGCGGAGAGGCAGTTCTTC.

In its sample, this clonotype was seen a few times. The chain uses TRBV20-1 and TRBJ1-2; 10 positions match TRBD1. Unmatched junction bases numbered 2, after V lost 5 bases and J lost 2 bases. From germline, CDR1 is DFQATT and CDR2 SNEGSKA (reference sequence). The length of the CDR3 is 13 residues. CDR3 sequence (DNA): TGCAGTGCTTCGGACAGGGGGAACTATGGCTACACCTTC. It yields the protein CSASDRGNYGYTF.

In this sample, this clonotype turned up many times. The chain carries TRBV6-1 and TRBJ2-3, with 13 positions matching TRBD2. V lost 5 bases and J lost 1; bases outside the gene matches: 6. Germline V gene data show CDR1 as MNHNS and CDR2 as SASEGT. CDR3 length: 17 amino acids. The CDR3 here is CASSRRTSGRGTDTQYF. CDR3 DNA: TGTGCCAGCAGTCGTCGGACTAGCGGGAGAGGCACAGATACGCAGTATTTT.

This clonotype was counted a few times. DNA of the CDR3: TGTGCCAGCGTTGGGAAGGGGACTAGCGGATACGAGCAGTACTTC. This gives the protein CASVGKGTSGYEQYF. This chain connects TRBV12-3 or TRBV12-4 to TRBJ2-7; 11 nucleotides line up with TRBD2. V lost 8 bases to trimming and J lost 4 bases; unmatched junction nucleotides: 10. This CDR3 is built from 15 residues.

This clonotype was recorded at least ten times. This chain joins TRBV5-5 and TRBJ1-6; 8 bases fit TRBD1. Germline CDR1 and CDR2: SGHKS and YYEKEE (reference sequence). With V trimmed by 5 bases and J by 11 bases, 9 bases remained unmatched. The CDR3 spans 14 residues. CDR3 protein: CASSPTGAGPPLHF. CDR3 nucleotide sequence: TGTGCCAGCAGTCCGACAGGGGCCGGTCCACCCCTCCACTTT.

The chain links TRBV18 to TRBJ1-3; tentatively, D is TRBD1 (5 bases). Germline loops: CDR1 KGHSH, CDR2 LQKENI. The V gene lost 0 bases and the J gene lost 2 bases, with 5 bases spanning the gap. The CDR3 has 14 residues. CDR3 coding DNA: TGTGCCAGCTCACCACCAGGGGCTGGAAACACCATATATTTT. Translating gives CASSPPGAGNTIYF.

This clonotype was seen ten or more times. V and J are TRBV7-8 and TRBJ2-3; D could derive from TRBD1 or TRBD2 (5 bases each). The CDR3 contains 16 residues. Germline loops: CDR1 SGHVS, CDR2 FQNEAQ. Deletions cut 4 bases from V and 0 bases from J, with 14 bases between. Written as DNA, the CDR3 is TGTGCCAGCAGCTCCTCGGGGCCAGTTAGCACAGATACGCAGTATTTT. Translation gives CASSSSGPVSTDTQYF.

This clonotype was observed many times. The chain links TRBV6-5 to TRBJ2-3, with D uncertain. V was clipped by 0 bases and J by 6 bases, with 10 bases between them. The CDR3 consists of 14 residues. Per the germline V gene, CDR1 is MNHEY and CDR2 is SVGAGI. DNA for the CDR3: TGTGCCAGCAGTTACTCCATTGGGTCCGATACGCAGTATTTT. As protein: CASSYSIGSDTQYF.

This clonotype was recorded many times. This chain uses TRBV15 with TRBJ2-3, with unresolved D. The CDR3 consists of 16 residues. V lost 4 bases and J 4 bases, leaving 18 bases between the germline ends. The germline gives CDR1 LNHNV, CDR2 YYDKDF (reference sequence). DNA of the CDR3: TGTGCCACCAGCACAGCCTCGCGAAATTCAGCAGATACGCAGTATTTT. This codes for CATSTASRNSADTQYF.

The CDR3 spells CASSLGQGALSFRGYTF. CDR3 in DNA: TGCGCCAGCAGCTTGGGACAGGGGGCTCTCAGCTTCCGTGGCTACACCTTC. The chain couples TRBV5-1 to TRBJ1-2; TRBD1 matches at 10 bases. Losses at the gene ends were 0 bases for V and 7 bases for J; bases not matched to a gene: 12. Germline CDR1 and CDR2: SGHRS and YFSETQ. CDR3 length equals 17 residues.

This chain joins TRBV11-2 and TRBJ2-3; weak D call: TRBD1 (6 bases). Trimming stripped 2 bases from V and 0 bases from J, with 12 bases between. Per the germline V gene, CDR1 is SGHAT and CDR2 is FQNNGV. The CDR3 runs 16 residues. CDR3 bases: TGTGCCAGCAGCTTAATTGCAGGGGATAGCACAGATACGCAGTATTTT. Translation: CASSLIAGDSTDTQYF.

This clonotype was found many times. The J gene is TRBJ2-1, the V gene TRBV6-2 or TRBV6-3; TRBD2 matches at 7 bases. CDR1 MNHEY and CDR2 SVGEGT come from the germline V gene. The trim removed 6 bases at V and 4 bases at J, leaving 3 bases unmatched. The CDR3 length is 13 residues. CDR3 amino acids: CASRIAGYNEQFF. The CDR3 bases are TGTGCCAGCAGGATAGCGGGTTACAATGAGCAGTTCTTC.

V usage is TRBV29-1 and J usage is TRBJ2-3; the D gene is possibly TRBD2 (7 bases). The V gene's germline CDR1 is SQVTM and CDR2 ANQGSEA. The CDR3 totals 16 residues. Trimming took off 6 bases at V and 0 bases at J, with 19 bases between the two ends. The CDR3 loop reads CSVVVSGTSSTDTQYF. CDR3 sequence (DNA): TGCAGCGTCGTTGTCAGCGGGACATCGAGCACAGATACGCAGTATTTT.

The genes are TRBV7-2 and TRBJ2-7; D might be TRBD2 (6 bases). This CDR3 region has 13 residues. Looked up from germline, CDR1 is SGHTA and CDR2 is FQGNSA. V lost 5 bases and J lost 0, with 8 bases in between. CDR3 protein: CASSHSGSYEQYF. For the CDR3, the DNA is TGTGCCAGCAGCCATAGCGGCTCCTACGAGCAGTACTTC.

At least ten counts were recorded for this clonotype. This rearrangement joins TRBV4-1 to TRBJ1-2; D might be TRBD1 (5 bases). This CDR3 comprises 17 residues. From germline, CDR1 is MGHRA and CDR2 YSYEKL. Trimming stripped 0 bases from V and 2 bases from J, with 16 bases between. In DNA, the CDR3 is TGCGCCAGCAGCCAAGACAGCGAGCTGTACAGGAACTATGGCTACACCTTC. It translates to CASSQDSELYRNYGYTF.

This clonotype has at least ten counts. The gene calls are TRBV12-3 or TRBV12-4 and TRBJ1-3; D perhaps matches TRBD1 (5 bases). V was cut by 6 bases and J by 0 bases, with 9 bases left in between. The CDR3 covers 14 residues. The CDR3 DNA is TGTGCCAGCAGCCCCAGGGTCTCTGGAAACACCATATATTTT. It is translated as CASSPRVSGNTIYF.

Ten or more counts support this clonotype. V and J are TRBV3-1 and TRBJ2-7; 9 bases match TRBD1. V shed 3 bases and J 3 bases; nucleotides not matched to a gene: 15. The CDR3 is 18 residues long. Germline V gene lookup returns CDR1 LGHDT and CDR2 YNNKEL (reference sequence). The CDR3 region has the DNA TGTGCCAGCAGCCAGTTCGTGGATGGGACAGGGACTTTCTACGAGCAGTACTTC. Protein product: CASSQFVDGTGTFYEQYF.

This clonotype was observed many times. The genes are TRBV20-1 and TRBJ2-7; D call uncertain. Germline values: CDR1 DFQATT, CDR2 SNEGSKA (reference sequence). The V gene lost 0 bases and the J gene lost 0 bases, with 12 bases spanning the gap. This CDR3 comprises 15 residues. CDR3 sequence reads: CSARENQLSSYEQYF. DNA for the CDR3: TGCAGTGCTAGAGAAAATCAGCTTAGCTCCTACGAGCAGTACTTC.

This clonotype was recorded many times. The chain recombines TRBV20-1 with TRBJ1-2, with D unclear. This CDR3 has 13 residues. V lost 0 bases to trimming and J lost 5 bases, with 10 bases between them. Germline CDR1 is DFQATT and CDR2 is SNEGSKA (reference sequence). CDR3 DNA sequence: TGCAGTGCTAGAGATCGAGAGGGTTATGGCTACACCTTC. Its protein product is CSARDREGYGYTF.

V usage is TRBV7-2 and J usage is TRBJ2-5; D gene unclear. CDR1 is SGHTA and CDR2 is FQGNSA in the germline V gene. The CDR3 runs to 16 residues. Trimming took 4 bases from V and 0 from J, leaving 15 bases between them. CDR3 loop: CASSSPGLPDQETQYF. The CDR3 nucleotides are TGTGCCAGCAGCTCCCCTGGTCTACCCGACCAAGAGACCCAGTACTTC.

Worth noting for this clonotype: A much larger clonotype is one base distant, so this may be a read error. The genes are TRBV20-1 and TRBJ1-2; no reliable D call. CDR1 and CDR2 from the germline V gene are DFQATT and SNEGSKA (reference sequence). The CDR3 is 16 amino acids. CDR3 sequence (DNA): TGCAGTGCTAGGGGATTGCCACCGGGATCCAACTATGGCTACCCCTTC. Protein sequence: CSARGLPPGSNYGYPF.

This clonotype was observed many times. The chain couples TRBV9 to TRBJ2-2; D is possibly TRBD1 (6 bases). This CDR3 is built from 15 residues. The V gene lost 5 bases and the J gene lost 5 bases, with 16 bases spanning the gap. CDR1 and CDR2 from the germline V gene are SGDLS and YYNGEE. The CDR3 DNA reads as TGTGCCAGCAGTCAGGGGCTCGGTTTTACCGGGGAGCTGTTTTTT. Its translation: CASSQGLGFTGELFF.

This clonotype was seen ten or more times. The V call is TRBV4-1, the J call TRBJ2-2, with no clear D. The CDR3 sequence is 16 residues long. Trimming removed 2 bases at V and 4 bases at J, with 14 bases between. Germline lookup yields CDR1 MGHRA and CDR2 YSYEKL. The CDR3: CASSQLNRGRTGELFF. DNA of the CDR3: TGCGCCAGCAGCCAATTAAATCGCGGACGCACCGGGGAGCTGTTTTTT.

This clonotype has a handful of counts. The genes are TRBV18 and TRBJ2-1, with D hard to call. V lost 3 bases and J lost 2, with 17 bases in between. Germline lookup yields CDR1 KGHSH and CDR2 LQKENI. The CDR3 is 17 residues long. CDR3 nucleotides: TGTGCCAGCTCACCTTTATCGGTTACTTATACCTACAATGAGCAGTTCTTC. Its translation: CASSPLSVTYTYNEQFF.

Worth noting for this clonotype: A much larger clone is a single base away; this may be a read error. The chain links TRBV5-6 to TRBJ2-2; 12 positions match TRBD2. The germline gives CDR1 SGHDT, CDR2 YYEEEE. This CDR3 is built from 16 residues. CDR3 region: CGSSWQTSGGTGELFF. The CDR3 nucleotides are TGTGGCAGCAGCTGGCAGACTAGCGGGGGCACCGGGGAGCTGTTTTTT.